This T cell receptor beta chain came from a study of blood T cell repertoires in COVID-19. Trimming took off 5 bases at V and 2 bases at J, with 16 bases between the two ends. Germline V CDR1 and CDR2: MNHEY, SMNVEV (reference sequence). The CDR3 contains 15 residues. The repertoire was sequenced with immunoSEQ multiplex PCR; TCRdb's copy has only in-frame clones and lacks some. This sample carries about 180,000 clones, 84% of them seen once, and the ten largest clones take less than 15%. The material sequenced was peripheral blood. This TCR came from a man in his late teens or twenties with active or convalescent COVID-19. The chain employs TRBV27 and TRBJ2-7; possibly TRBD1 for D (6 bases). The CDR3 DNA reads TGTGCCAGCAGTGGATCCAGGGGTAGGACCTACGAGCAGTACTTC. Encoded protein: CASSGSRGRTYEQYF.